These 24 T cell receptor beta chains came from one sample sequenced in a study of shared clonotypes between healthy human individuals. The method was immunoSEQ multiplex PCR; TCRdb's version includes in-frame clones alone and lacks a portion of them. The sample records millions of clones, 85% to 95% being singletons. The sequencing input was naive CD4+ T cells sorted from blood. Specified subset: CD45RA+ positively selected. The receptor set was obtained from a man aged 18 to 30 in good health.

This chain links TRBV5-4 with TRBJ2-3, with D perhaps TRBD2 (6 bases). Between the trimmed V and J ends, which lost 0 bases and 4 bases, there was a span of 9 bases. CDR3 length equals 14 residues. Germline CDR1 is SGHNT and CDR2 is YYREEE (reference sequence). The CDR3 region has the DNA TGTGCCAGCAGCTTGGAAGCTAGCGCAGATACGCAGTATTTT. Translated, it gives CASSLEASADTQYF.

The V gene is TRBV5-4, the J gene TRBJ1-2; the D is unclear. This CDR3 spans 15 amino acids. The V gene's germline CDR1 is SGHNT and CDR2 YYREEE (reference sequence). Deletions cut 0 bases from V and 2 bases from J, with 11 bases between. The CDR3 region is CASSLGRSMNYGYTF. The CDR3, as DNA: TGTGCCAGCAGCTTGGGGCGGTCTATGAACTATGGCTACACCTTC.

This rearrangement joins TRBV18 to TRBJ1-1; D gene ambiguous. V lost 2 bases and J 3 bases, leaving 7 bases between the germline ends. CDR1 is KGHSH and CDR2 is LQKENI in the germline V gene. The CDR3 is 13 amino acids. The CDR3 DNA sequence: TGTGCCAGCTCACCATCGGTCGACACTGAAGCTTTCTTT. This translates into CASSPSVDTEAFF.

The chain joins TRBV5-4 to TRBJ2-1; tentative D call: TRBD2 (5 bases). Between the trimmed V and J ends, which lost 0 bases and 4 bases, there was a span of 14 bases. CDR1 and CDR2 (germline): SGHNT, YYREEE (reference sequence). The CDR3 extends over 16 amino acids. This CDR3 reads CASSLDRGSFYNEQFF. The CDR3, as DNA: TGTGCCAGCAGCTTGGACCGTGGGAGTTTTTACAATGAGCAGTTCTTC.

This sequence joins TRBV5-1 and TRBJ2-5; 9 bases fit TRBD2. The germline V gene encodes CDR1 SGHRS and CDR2 YFSETQ. The CDR3 is made up of 17 amino acids. Trimming took 0 bases from V and 4 from J; bases not matched to a gene: 10. The chain's CDR3 is CASSLVSAGGPGETQYF. CDR3 DNA: TGCGCCAGCAGCTTGGTTTCTGCGGGAGGGCCGGGAGAGACCCAGTACTTC.

The V call is TRBV19, the J call TRBJ1-2; D ambiguous. CDR3 length: 15 amino acids. Germline CDR1 is LNHDA and CDR2 is SQIVND (reference sequence). Trimming removed 1 base from V and 4 bases from J, with 13 bases in between. CDR3 loop: CASSIAPVGFYGYTF. In DNA form, the CDR3 reads TGTGCCAGTAGTATAGCCCCGGTAGGGTTCTATGGCTACACCTTC.

The V and J genes are TRBV5-1 and TRBJ2-5; D is possibly TRBD1 or TRBD2 (5 bases each). This CDR3 has 14 amino acids. Trimming took 7 bases from V and 5 from J, leaving 18 bases between them. The V gene's germline CDR1 is SGHRS and CDR2 YFSETQ. In nucleotides, the CDR3 is TGCGCCAGCCGTTCGTCCGGGGCCGGGGAGACCCAGTACTTC. Translated: CASRSSGAGETQYF.

In this sample, this clone turned up a few times. V usage is TRBV5-5 and J usage is TRBJ2-3; D ambiguous. The CDR3 runs 14 residues. The germline gives CDR1 SGHKS, CDR2 YYEKEE (reference sequence). V lost 1 base and J lost 2, with 8 bases in between. CDR3 nucleotides: TGTGCCAGCAGCTTGATGGCCCCCACAGATACGCAGTATTTT. The encoded protein is CASSLMAPTDTQYF.

This chain connects TRBV2 to TRBJ1-5; 8 bases match TRBD1. The CDR3 spans 14 residues. The V and J ends lost 6 bases and 4 bases, in that order; junction bases with no gene match: 5. Germline assignment: CDR1 SNHLY and CDR2 FYNNEI. The CDR3 nucleotides are TGTGCCAGCAGGACAGGGGTACTTAATCAGCCCCAGCATTTT. This encodes CASRTGVLNQPQHF. The full variable domain, rest sourced from reference TRBV2 and TRBJ1-5, is EPEVTQTPSHQVTQMGQEVILRCVPISNHLYFYWYRQILGQKVEFLVSFYNNEISEKSEIFDDQFSVERPDGSNFTLKIRSTKLEDSAMYFCASRTGVLNQPQHFGDGTRLSIL.

This sequence joins TRBV5-1 and TRBJ2-7; 9 nucleotides line up with TRBD1. The J segment lost 7 bases and the V segment lost 0 bases, leaving 8 bases of the junction unmatched. The CDR3 contains 15 residues. Germline-derived CDR1 and CDR2 are SGHRS and YFSETQ. The CDR3 coding sequence is TGCGCCAGCAGCTTGGAAACTGGACAGGGGCGGGAGCAGTACTTC. Residues: CASSLETGQGREQYF.

This clone was detected once. This chain links TRBV29-1 with TRBJ1-1; D is unresolved. Looked up from germline, CDR1 is SQVTM and CDR2 is ANQGSEA. This CDR3 is 11 amino acids long. This CDR3 is CRAGELTEAFF. The CDR3 nucleotides read TGCAGAGCTGGGGAGCTCACTGAAGCTTTCTTT.

This clone was detected only once. The chain links TRBV5-4 to TRBJ2-5; 8 bases line up with TRBD1. Per germline, CDR1 SGHNT and CDR2 YYREEE (reference sequence). Unmatched junction bases numbered 7, after V lost 9 bases and J lost 3 bases. This CDR3 has 13 amino acids. DNA for the CDR3: TGTGCCACCTCGGACAGGGAGAAAGAGACCCAGTACTTC. Translated: CATSDREKETQYF.

The rearrangement uses TRBV30 and TRBJ1-2; the D is unclear. Germline V gene lookup returns CDR1 GTSNPN and CDR2 SVGIG (reference sequence). V was cut by 5 bases and J by 8 bases, with 12 bases left in between. The CDR3 length is 11 residues. CDR3 loop: CAWAGPGGYTF. Here the CDR3 DNA reads TGTGCCTGGGCCGGGCCCGGGGGCTACACCTTC.

V gene TRBV9 combines with J gene TRBJ2-2; TRBD1 is a possible D gene (7 bases). Germline values: CDR1 SGDLS, CDR2 YYNGEE. V dropped 0 bases and J dropped 7 bases, with 16 bases sitting between them. The CDR3 consists of 16 residues. CDR3 residues: CASSVDGAGGLGELFF. The CDR3 nucleotides read TGTGCCAGCAGCGTAGACGGGGCAGGGGGACTCGGGGAGCTGTTTTTT.

The J gene is TRBJ1-1, the V gene TRBV7-8; D gene uncertain. This CDR3 spans 15 amino acids. V was clipped by 1 base and J by 1 base, with 10 bases between them. The germline gives CDR1 SGHVS, CDR2 FQNEAQ. The CDR3 protein is CASSLGASPNTEAFF. The CDR3, as DNA: TGTGCCAGCAGCTTAGGGGCCTCTCCGAACACTGAAGCTTTCTTT.

This sequence joins TRBV6-5 and TRBJ2-3, with TRBD2 as a possible D gene (5 bases). Germline loops: CDR1 MNHEY, CDR2 SVGAGI. The CDR3 is 12 residues long. V was trimmed by 6 bases and J by 10 bases, leaving 14 bases between them. The CDR3 DNA reads as TGTGCCAGCAGCAACCCCGGGATGGCGCAGTATTTT. This sequence encodes CASSNPGMAQYF.

The chain employs TRBV5-1 and TRBJ1-4; 9 positions agree with TRBD1. This CDR3 is built from 15 residues. Germline V gene sequence: CDR1 SGHRS, CDR2 YFSETQ. V gave up 4 bases and J gave up 3 bases; unmatched junction bases: 4. In DNA form, the CDR3 reads TGCGCCAGCAGCACCGGACAGGGGTCTAATGAAAAACTGTTTTTT. Its translation is CASSTGQGSNEKLFF.

Notes on this clone: The same CDR3 can be traced to other DNA sequences in this sample. This chain uses TRBV4-1 with TRBJ2-7; 7 nucleotides agree with TRBD1. This CDR3 region has 14 residues. V shed 1 base and J 4 bases; nucleotides not matched to a gene: 4. Germline CDR1 is MGHRA and CDR2 is YSYEKL. This CDR3 reads CASSQGDRAYEQYF. In nucleotides, the CDR3 is TGCGCCAGCAGCCAAGGGGACAGAGCATACGAGCAGTACTTC.

The chain recombines TRBV7-2 with TRBJ2-7, with D maybe TRBD1 (6 bases). Germline V gives CDR1 SGHTA, CDR2 FQGNSA. This CDR3 has 17 amino acids. Between the trimmed V and J ends, which lost 5 bases and 3 bases, there was a span of 23 bases. The CDR3 here is CASSRTAYSMGDYEQYF. The CDR3 DNA reads TGTGCCAGCAGCCGGACAGCCTATAGTATGGGAGACTACGAGCAGTACTTC. Supplemented by reference TRBV7-2 and TRBJ2-7, the full variable domain reads GAGVSQSPSNKVTEKGKDVELRCDPISGHTALYWYRQSLGQGLEFLIYFQGNSAPDKSGLPSDRFSAERTGGSVSTLTIQRTQQEDSAVYLCASSRTAYSMGDYEQYFGPGTRLTVT.

V is TRBV7-2 and J is TRBJ1-6; 7 bases match TRBD1. The CDR3 length is 16 residues. Germline V lookup: CDR1 SGHTA, CDR2 FQGNSA. Losses at the gene ends were 0 bases for V and 9 bases for J; bases not matched to a gene: 8. CDR3 nucleotides: TGTGCCAGCAGCTTAGCGGAGACAGGGCTAGGTTCACCCCTCCACTTT. This codes for CASSLAETGLGSPLHF.

This clone occurred a few times. This chain links TRBV28 with TRBJ1-2, with 7 bases identical to TRBD1. In germline, CDR1 is MDHEN, CDR2 SYDVKM. This CDR3 has 16 amino acids. The CDR3 sequence is CALAPGTVVSNYGYTF. DNA for the CDR3: TGTGCTCTCGCCCCCGGGACAGTAGTATCAAACTATGGCTACACCTTC.

The CDR3: CASSLGLVPYEQYF. The CDR3 DNA reads as TGTGCCAGCAGCCTCGGACTAGTCCCCTACGAGCAGTACTTC. The chain has TRBV11-2 and TRBJ2-7, with 7 positions matching TRBD2. J lost 2 bases, V lost 5 bases, and 6 bases had no gene match. Germline V CDR1 and CDR2: SGHAT, FQNNGV. The CDR3 length is 14 residues.

J is TRBJ2-1 and V is TRBV2; a weak D match, TRBD1 (6 bases). The germline CDR1 and CDR2 sequences are SNHLY and FYNNEI. V was trimmed by 8 bases and J by 8 bases, leaving 10 bases between them. The CDR3 is made up of 11 amino acids. The CDR3: CASAQGYEQFF. As DNA, the CDR3 is TGTGCCAGCGCCCAGGGGTATGAGCAGTTCTTC.

The rearrangement joins TRBV6-6 to TRBJ2-4; no reliable D call. The CDR3 sequence is 11 residues long. Between the trimmed V and J ends, which lost 5 bases and 5 bases, there was a span of 4 bases. From germline, CDR1 is MNHNY and CDR2 SVGAGI (reference sequence). The CDR3 DNA reads TGTGCCAGCAGTGCCGAAAACATTCAGTACTTC. This gives the protein CASSAENIQYF.